The 10 T cell receptor beta chains below all came from one sample that was sequenced in a study of OX40 agonist ivuxolimab in advanced cancers. The method was immunoSEQ multiplex PCR; TCRdb's version includes in-frame clones alone and lacks a portion of them. The sample holds 40,000 or so clones, roughly 82% seen once. Specimen: CD4+ or CD8+ T cells sorted from blood, collected in a trial of the OX40 agonist ivuxolimab. These TCRs come from an adult with an advanced solid tumor such as melanoma, head and neck, liver or kidney cancer.

The chain links TRBV29-1 to TRBJ1-2; 11 bases are a match to TRBD1. Germline trimming cut 3 bases from V and 2 bases from J; bases unmatched to any gene: 5. The CDR3 is 15 residues long. In germline, CDR1 is SQVTM, CDR2 ANQGSEA. The CDR3 sequence is CSVDIRTGGNYGYTF. The CDR3 region has the DNA TGCAGCGTTGATATTAGGACAGGGGGCAACTATGGCTACACCTTC.

CDR3 in amino acids: CASSYDGQGLFDGYTF. The DNA of the CDR3 is TGTGCCAGCAGTTACGACGGGCAGGGTCTTTTCGATGGCTACACCTTC. V is TRBV6-6 and J is TRBJ1-2; D perhaps matches TRBD1 (5 bases). The V end lost 2 bases, the J end lost 6 bases, and 19 bases lay between the germline ends. CDR1 and CDR2 (germline): MNHNY, SVGAGI (reference sequence). This CDR3 has 16 amino acids.

The rearrangement joins TRBV7-9 to TRBJ2-1, with D hard to call. V shed 1 base and J shed 0 bases, with 1 base lying between them. Germline lookup yields CDR1 SEHNR and CDR2 FQNEAQ (reference sequence). CDR3 length: 13 residues. CDR3 protein: CASSLGSYNEQFF. CDR3 coding DNA: TGTGCCAGCAGCTTAGGCTCCTACAATGAGCAGTTCTTC.

The chain uses TRBV19 and TRBJ1-2; tentatively, D is TRBD1 (6 bases). This CDR3 is 14 amino acids long. The germline V gene encodes CDR1 LNHDA and CDR2 SQIVND (reference sequence). Deletions cut 2 bases from V and 2 bases from J, with 9 bases between. The CDR3 protein is CASSITGQNYGYTF. CDR3 nucleotide sequence: TGTGCCAGTAGTATAACAGGGCAGAACTATGGCTACACCTTC.

J is TRBJ2-1 and V is TRBV9; 9 nucleotides match TRBD1. The CDR3 runs 14 residues. CDR1 is SGDLS and CDR2 is YYNGEE in the germline V gene. The junction had 3 bases not matched to a gene; V was cut back by 4 bases and J by 4 bases. In DNA, the CDR3 is TGTGCCAGCAGCCGGGACAGGGCATACAATGAGCAGTTCTTC. Translation gives CASSRDRAYNEQFF.

This chain connects TRBV7-8 to TRBJ2-1; 11 positions match TRBD2. With V trimmed by 5 bases and J by 9 bases, 12 bases remained unmatched. Germline CDR1 and CDR2: SGHVS and FQNEAQ. There are 16 residues in the CDR3. Written as DNA, the CDR3 is TGTGCCAGCAGCCCCCAGACCCTAGCGGGAGGTACTGAGCAGTTCTTC. Translated, it gives CASSPQTLAGGTEQFF.

The chain carries TRBV18 and TRBJ2-1; D may match TRBD1 or TRBD2 (6 bases each). Trimming stripped 4 bases from V and 5 bases from J, with 18 bases between. The germline V gene encodes CDR1 KGHSH and CDR2 LQKENI. The CDR3 has 16 amino acids. The CDR3 region is CASSLKQGLRNNEQFF. The CDR3 DNA is TGTGCCAGCTCACTAAAACAGGGACTCCGAAACAATGAGCAGTTCTTC.

The gene calls are TRBV7-3 and TRBJ1-6; TRBD1 agrees at 7 bases. CDR1 SGHTA and CDR2 FQGTGA come from the germline V gene. With 5 bases clipped from V and 4 bases from J, the junction kept 5 bases outside the gene matches. The CDR3 is 15 residues long. CDR3 protein: CASSETGIYNSPLHF. CDR3 nucleotide sequence: TGTGCCAGCAGCGAGACAGGGATATATAATTCACCCCTCCACTTT.

This rearrangement joins TRBV28 to TRBJ2-5; a possible D gene is TRBD2 (6 bases). The CDR3 length is 18 residues. V lost 2 bases to trimming and J lost 7 bases, with 26 bases between them. The germline gives CDR1 MDHEN, CDR2 SYDVKM. The CDR3 protein is CASSLRMPSGPGRGTQYF. CDR3 DNA sequence: TGTGCCAGCAGTTTAAGGATGCCCAGCGGGCCGGGACGAGGGACCCAGTACTTC.

V gene TRBV15 combines with J gene TRBJ2-5; D may match TRBD1 or TRBD2 (5 bases each). The CDR3 is 13 residues long. V lost 11 bases and J 7 bases, leaving 20 bases between the germline ends. Germline CDR1 LNHNV, CDR2 YYDKDF (reference sequence). CDR3 sequence: CASGAGGTGTQYF. CDR3 DNA: TGTGCCTCGGGTGCGGGTGGGACGGGGACCCAGTACTTC. The whole variable domain, filled in from reference TRBV15 and TRBJ2-5, reads DAMVIQNPRYQVTQFGKPVTLSCSQTLNHNVMYWYQQKSSQAPKLLFHYYDKDFNNEADTPDNFQSRRPNTSFCFLDIRSPGLGDTAMYLCASGAGGTGTQYFGPGTRLLVL.